There are a few counts of the clone carrying this T cell receptor beta chain. The TCR beta profiling, which covered VDJ combination and CDR3 sequence, was carried out using genomic DNA as the template. Each CDR3 protein gets one entry after TCRdb re-called the reads with MiXCR. The sample carries fewer than 45,000 distinct CDR3 sequences, roughly 77% recorded once. These data belong to a study of CD8+CD57+ T cells in acquired aplastic anemia. Study-level background: Around 11 million reads, on average, were obtained for CD4+ cells from healthy donors.

This CDR3 is built from 13 residues. Germline V lookup: CDR1 MNHEY, CDR2 SVGAGI. V was clipped by 2 bases and J by 6 bases, with 10 bases between them. The sequenced sample consisted of sorted CD4+, CD8+, or CD8+CD57+ T cells (not recorded which) from PBMCs. The sequence was obtained from a human donor in good health, serving as a control. The chain joins TRBV6-5 to TRBJ1-1; D not certain. CDR3: CASSYTDLAEAFF. In nucleotides, the CDR3 is TGTGCCAGCAGTTACACGGACTTAGCTGAAGCTTTCTTT.